This T cell receptor beta chain came from a study of shared clonotypes between healthy human individuals. The overall study: Donors, aged 18 to 49, were a couple of women and three men. Study observations and caveats: Larger estimated richness was generally seen in naive subsets than in memory subsets.

Worth noting for this clone: As yet, its antigen is unknown. Different DNA sequences within this sample yield the same CDR3.

Researchers ran the assay at a deep level. TCRdb's table, derived via immunoSEQ multiplex PCR, lists solely in-frame clones and lacks some. In the table there are about 2.5 million clones, 85% to 95% of which are singletons. Memory CD4+ cells were the fraction left after CD45RA+ naive selection. The CDR3 totals 13 residues. Germline CDR1 is SGHTA and CDR2 is FQGTGA. The germline V and J ends were trimmed by 5 bases and 1 base, with 7 bases remaining between them. The TCR was taken from a man younger than 30 in good health. Some clones in this sample may be carry-over from other donors' samples. The sequenced sample was naive CD4+ T cells from PBMCs. Subset here: CD45RA+ positively selected. V gene TRBV7-3 combines with J gene TRBJ2-3; possibly TRBD2 for D (6 bases). CDR3 nucleotide sequence: TGTGCCAGCAGCCCTAGCGGCACAGATACGCAGTATTTT. This encodes CASSPSGTDTQYF.